One and the same sample provided the 19 T cell receptor beta chains below, sequenced in a study of blood T cells in healthy people across ages. The second PCR ran about 6 to 12 cycles with a sample-barcoded 5' primer and J-beta primers. From the 5' RACE reads, TCRdb called clonotypes with MiXCR, one entry per CDR3 protein. The sample shows roughly 900,000 distinct CDR3 sequences, around 28% of them seen only once. Sequencing was done on a sample of blood. The receptors were gathered from a woman aged 80 or over in good health.

In its sample, this clonotype was seen many times. The chain combines TRBV6-2 or TRBV6-3 with TRBJ2-4; D is perhaps TRBD1 or TRBD2 (6 bases each). The CDR3 has 15 residues. Deletions cut 6 bases from V and 0 bases from J, with 12 bases between. The germline V gene has CDR1 MNHEY and CDR2 SVGEGT. Here the CDR3 DNA reads TGTGCCAGCAGCTTAGGGGGGCTAGCCAAAAACATTCAGTACTTC. Protein sequence: CASSLGGLAKNIQYF.

Ten or more counts support this clonotype. This sequence joins TRBV5-1 and TRBJ2-3; D is perhaps TRBD1 (6 bases). CDR1 is SGHRS, CDR2 YFSETQ, per germline. This CDR3 is built from 17 residues. V lost 1 base and J 5 bases, leaving 20 bases between the germline ends. CDR3 DNA: TGCGCCAGCAGCTTGCTCCCGGGACAACTGTCGAAAGATACGCAGTATTTT. Residues: CASSLLPGQLSKDTQYF.

This clonotype was recorded at least ten times. The chain couples TRBV10-2 to TRBJ2-1, with 8 positions matching TRBD1. Trimming cost V 6 bases and J 2 bases; bases outside gene matches: 6. The CDR3 sequence is 15 residues long. Germline V gene sequence: CDR1 WSHSY, CDR2 SAAADI. The CDR3 sequence: CASRKQGVAYNEQFF. In DNA form, the CDR3 reads TGCGCCAGCAGGAAACAGGGGGTAGCCTACAATGAGCAGTTCTTC.

The chain employs TRBV3-1 and TRBJ1-6, with a possible D match to TRBD1 (5 bases). The CDR3 runs to 13 residues. Trimming took off 4 bases at V and 10 bases at J, with 11 bases between the two ends. Germline CDR1 and CDR2: LGHDT and YNNKEL (reference sequence). CDR3 sequence reads: CASSRGRGSPLHF. CDR3 DNA sequence: TGTGCCAGCAGCCGGGGGAGAGGGTCACCCCTCCACTTT.

This clonotype was recorded at least ten times. This chain links TRBV12-3 or TRBV12-4 with TRBJ2-1, with a weak D call TRBD2 (6 bases). The CDR3 length is 10 residues. V lost 8 bases and J lost 15, with 14 bases in between. This CDR3 reads CASAGTQPFF. Written as DNA, the CDR3 is TGTGCCAGCGCGGGGACTCAACCGTTCTTC.

About this clonotype itself: This could be a read error, since a much larger clone is one nucleotide away. The rearrangement joins TRBV6-5 to TRBJ1-2; no definite D call. The CDR3 totals 13 residues. From germline, CDR1 is MNHEY and CDR2 SVGAGI. The CDR3 DNA reads as TGTGTCAGCAGTTACTCTCAGACCTATGGCTACACCTTC. Encoded protein: CVSSYSQTYGYTF.

This clonotype was seen at least ten times. The chain links TRBV20-1 to TRBJ2-3; TRBD2 aligns across 8 bases. CDR1 is DFQATT and CDR2 is SNEGSKA in the germline V gene (reference sequence). CDR3 size: 12 residues. V lost 6 bases, J lost 10 bases, and 9 bases stayed unmatched. The CDR3 region has the DNA TGCAGTGCGACCTTTAGCGGGGACGCGCAGTATTTT. Translation gives CSATFSGDAQYF.

This clonotype was found many times. This rearrangement joins TRBV6-5 to TRBJ2-7, with a tentative D call TRBD2 (5 bases). V was trimmed by 0 bases and J by 1 base, leaving 7 bases between them. Germline CDR1 MNHEY, CDR2 SVGAGI. This CDR3 contains 14 residues. CDR3 sequence: CASSYSEDSYEQYF. The CDR3, as DNA: TGTGCCAGCAGTTACTCGGAGGATTCCTACGAGCAGTACTTC.

Comment on this clonotype: This may be a read error: a much more frequent sequence differs by one nucleotide. V usage is TRBV7-9 and J usage is TRBJ2-1; tentatively, D is TRBD1 (5 bases). Trimming cost V 5 bases and J 6 bases, with 17 bases left between them. There are 15 residues in the CDR3. CDR1 and CDR2 from the germline V gene are SEHNR and FQNEAQ (reference sequence). The CDR3 loop reads CASSAIGARCNEQFF. CDR3 sequence (DNA): TGTGCCAGCAGCGCCATAGGGGCTAGATGCAATGAGCAGTTCTTC.

The gene calls are TRBV28 and TRBJ2-2; the D gene could be TRBD1 or TRBD2 (5 bases each). The CDR3 extends over 14 amino acids. CDR1 and CDR2 (germline): MDHEN, SYDVKM. V shed 5 bases and J shed 8 bases, with 15 bases lying between them. The CDR3 sequence is CASSEGPIGGELFF. The CDR3 DNA reads TGTGCCAGCAGTGAGGGACCTATAGGAGGGGAGCTGTTTTTT.

The V call is TRBV6-2 or TRBV6-3, the J call TRBJ2-3, with D perhaps TRBD1 or TRBD2 (5 bases each). CDR1 and CDR2 (germline): MNHEY, SVGEGT. Trimming removed 2 bases at V and 6 bases at J, with 12 bases between. The CDR3 contains 14 residues. The CDR3 DNA reads TGTGCCAGCAGTTACCTTGTCGGGGCGGATACGCAGTATTTT. It translates to CASSYLVGADTQYF.

V is TRBV19 and J is TRBJ1-6; D remains ambiguous. This CDR3 contains 12 residues. V was shortened by 4 bases and J by 13 bases, with 11 bases between the two germline ends. Germline lookup yields CDR1 LNHDA and CDR2 SQIVND (reference sequence). DNA of the CDR3: TGTGCCAGTAGTACCGGAATCAGGCCCCTCCACTTT. This sequence encodes CASSTGIRPLHF. Full variable domain (remainder filled in from reference TRBV19 and TRBJ1-6): DGGITQSPKYLFRKEGQNVTLSCEQNLNHDAMYWYRQDPGQGLRLIYYSQIVNDFQKGDIAEGYSVSREKKESFPLTVTSAQKNPTAFYLCASSTGIRPLHFGNGTRLTVT.

About this clonotype: The conserved phenylalanine or tryptophan normally closing the CDR3 is absent here, so this likely arose from a read error. This chain links TRBV7-9 with TRBJ2-1, with 7 bases fitting TRBD1. Germline V CDR1 and CDR2: SEHNR, FQNEAQ (reference sequence). J lost 4 bases, V lost 2 bases, and 5 bases had no gene match. The CDR3 contains 15 residues. The CDR3 protein is CASSLPGQYYNEQFV. Here the CDR3 DNA reads TGTGCCAGCAGCTTACCGGGACAGTATTACAATGAGCAGTTCGTC.

This clonotype has a count of ten or more. The rearrangement uses TRBV5-1 and TRBJ2-1; D could derive from TRBD1 or TRBD2 (5 bases each). CDR3 length: 14 residues. Germline V lookup: CDR1 SGHRS, CDR2 YFSETQ. Trimming stripped 4 bases from V and 7 bases from J, with 15 bases between. Here the CDR3 DNA reads TGCGCCAGCAGCCGCTACCGGGACGATAATGAGCAGTTCTTC. Protein sequence: CASSRYRDDNEQFF.

This sequence joins TRBV4-1 and TRBJ2-5, with D maybe TRBD2 (6 bases). Trimming took 0 bases from V and 7 from J, leaving 18 bases between them. This CDR3 has 16 residues. The germline CDR1 and CDR2 sequences are MGHRA and YSYEKL. The CDR3 protein is CASSQDLLNMGGTQYF. CDR3 DNA sequence: TGCGCCAGCAGCCAAGATCTACTGAACATGGGGGGGACCCAGTACTTC.

This clonotype came up many times. The chain couples TRBV11-2 to TRBJ1-5; the D is unclear. In germline, CDR1 is SGHAT, CDR2 FQNNGV. The CDR3 extends over 15 amino acids. V was clipped by 0 bases and J by 4 bases, with 10 bases between them. Written as DNA, the CDR3 is TGTGCCAGCAGCTTAGAGGGCAGCCTGAATCAGCCCCAGCATTTT. Its protein product is CASSLEGSLNQPQHF.

V gene TRBV7-2 combines with J gene TRBJ2-1; D is perhaps TRBD1 (6 bases). The CDR3 is made up of 14 amino acids. Germline CDR1 is SGHTA and CDR2 is FQGNSA. Trimming removed 7 bases from V and 3 bases from J, with 13 bases in between. CDR3: CASNPEGDYNEQFF. In DNA form, the CDR3 reads TGTGCCAGCAACCCTGAGGGGGACTACAATGAGCAGTTCTTC. Full variable domain (remainder filled in from reference TRBV7-2 and TRBJ2-1): GAGVSQSPSNKVTEKGKDVELRCDPISGHTALYWYRQSLGQGLEFLIYFQGNSAPDKSGLPSDRFSAERTGGSVSTLTIQRTQQEDSAVYLCASNPEGDYNEQFFGPGTRLTVL.

This clonotype has a handful of counts. A single base separates this from a much larger clone, so it may be a read error. CDR3 region: CASRLGRGEAFF. Written as DNA, the CDR3 is TGTGCCAGCAGGCTAGGACGGGGTGAAGCTTTCTTT. This chain uses TRBV28 with TRBJ1-1; the D is unclear. This CDR3 comprises 12 residues. The ends were cut back, 6 bases at V and 7 bases at J, with 12 bases in the middle. Germline V gives CDR1 MDHEN, CDR2 SYDVKM.

V gene TRBV12-3 or TRBV12-4 combines with J gene TRBJ2-3, with D perhaps matching TRBD1 (6 bases). V was cut by 6 bases and J by 13 bases, with 23 bases left in between. This CDR3 is 14 amino acids long. CDR3 sequence reads: CASRRQVSTDMEYF. The DNA for the CDR3 is TGTGCCAGCAGAAGACAGGTTAGCACAGATATGGAGTATTTT.